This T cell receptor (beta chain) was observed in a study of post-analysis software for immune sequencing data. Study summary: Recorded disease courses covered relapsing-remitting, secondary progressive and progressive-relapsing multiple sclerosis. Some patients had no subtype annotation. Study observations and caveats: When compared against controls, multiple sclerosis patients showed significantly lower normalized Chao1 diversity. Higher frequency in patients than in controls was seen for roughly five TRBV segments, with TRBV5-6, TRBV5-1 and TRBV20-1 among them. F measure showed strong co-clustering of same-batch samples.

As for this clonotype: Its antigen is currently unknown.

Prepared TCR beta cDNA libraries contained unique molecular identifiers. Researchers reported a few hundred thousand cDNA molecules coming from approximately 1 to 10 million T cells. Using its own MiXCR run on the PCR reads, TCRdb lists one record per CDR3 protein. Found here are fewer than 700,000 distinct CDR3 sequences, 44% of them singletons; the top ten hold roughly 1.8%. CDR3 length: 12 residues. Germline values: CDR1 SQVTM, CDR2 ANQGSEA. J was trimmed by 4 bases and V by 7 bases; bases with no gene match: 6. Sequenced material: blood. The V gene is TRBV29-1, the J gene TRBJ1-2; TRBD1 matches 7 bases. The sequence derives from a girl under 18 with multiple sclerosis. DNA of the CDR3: TGCAGCGGACAGGGCACTTCCTATGGCTACACCTTC. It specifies CSGQGTSYGYTF. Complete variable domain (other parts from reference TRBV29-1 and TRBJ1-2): SAVISQKPSRDICQRGTSLTIQCQVDSQVTMMFWYRQQPGQSLTLIATANQGSEATYESGFVIDKFPISRPNLTFSTLTVSNMSPEDSSIYLCSGQGTSYGYTFGSGTRLTVV.